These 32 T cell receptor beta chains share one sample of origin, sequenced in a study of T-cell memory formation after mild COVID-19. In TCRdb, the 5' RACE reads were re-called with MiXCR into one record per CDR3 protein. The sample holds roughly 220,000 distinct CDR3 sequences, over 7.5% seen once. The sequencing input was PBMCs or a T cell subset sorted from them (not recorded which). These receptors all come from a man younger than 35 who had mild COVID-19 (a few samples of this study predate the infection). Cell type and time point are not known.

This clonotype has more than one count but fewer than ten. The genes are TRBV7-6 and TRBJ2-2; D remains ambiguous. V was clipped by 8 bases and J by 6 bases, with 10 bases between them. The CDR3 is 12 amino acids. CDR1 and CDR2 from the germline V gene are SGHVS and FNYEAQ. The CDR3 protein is CASRTPPGELFF. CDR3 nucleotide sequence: TGTGCCAGCCGAACCCCCCCCGGGGAGCTGTTTTTT.

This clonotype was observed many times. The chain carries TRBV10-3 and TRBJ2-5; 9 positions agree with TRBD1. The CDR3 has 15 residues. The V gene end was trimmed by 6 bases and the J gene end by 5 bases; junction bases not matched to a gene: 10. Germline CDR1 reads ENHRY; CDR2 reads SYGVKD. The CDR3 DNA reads TGTGCCATCAGCGAGCTACAGGGGGCGCGGGAGACCCAGTACTTC. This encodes CAISELQGARETQYF.

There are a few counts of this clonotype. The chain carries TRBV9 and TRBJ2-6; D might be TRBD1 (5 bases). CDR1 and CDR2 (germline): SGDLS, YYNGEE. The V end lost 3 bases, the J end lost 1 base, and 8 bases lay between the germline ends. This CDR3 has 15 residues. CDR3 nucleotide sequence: TGTGCCAGCAGCGCCCCAGGGTCTGGGGCCAACGTCCTGACTTTC. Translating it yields CASSAPGSGANVLTF.

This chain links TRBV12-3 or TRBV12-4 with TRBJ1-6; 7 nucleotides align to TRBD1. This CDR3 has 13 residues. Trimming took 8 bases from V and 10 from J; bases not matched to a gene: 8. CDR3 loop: CASGRGLESPLHF. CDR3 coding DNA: TGTGCCAGCGGCAGGGGGTTAGAGTCACCCCTCCACTTT.

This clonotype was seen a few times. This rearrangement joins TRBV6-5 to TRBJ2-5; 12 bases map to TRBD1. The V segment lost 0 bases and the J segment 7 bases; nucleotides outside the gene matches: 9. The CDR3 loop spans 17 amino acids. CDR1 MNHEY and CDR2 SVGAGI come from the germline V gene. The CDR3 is CASSYSGQGAHGGTQYF. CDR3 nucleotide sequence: TGTGCCAGCAGTTACTCGGGACAGGGGGCGCATGGGGGGACCCAGTACTTC.

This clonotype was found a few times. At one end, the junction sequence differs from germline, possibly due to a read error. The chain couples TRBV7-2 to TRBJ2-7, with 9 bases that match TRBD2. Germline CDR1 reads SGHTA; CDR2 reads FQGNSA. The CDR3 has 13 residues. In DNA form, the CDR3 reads TGTGCCAGCACCTTAGCGGGGGCTAGGGAGCAGTACTTC. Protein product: CASTLAGAREQYF.

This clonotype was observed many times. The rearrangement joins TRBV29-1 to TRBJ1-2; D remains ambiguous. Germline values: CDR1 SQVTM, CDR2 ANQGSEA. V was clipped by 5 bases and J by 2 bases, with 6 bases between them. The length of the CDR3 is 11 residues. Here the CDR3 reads CSVYLNYGYTF. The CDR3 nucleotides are TGCAGCGTTTATCTGAACTATGGCTACACCTTC. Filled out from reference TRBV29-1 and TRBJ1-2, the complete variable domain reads SAVISQKPSRDICQRGTSLTIQCQVDSQVTMMFWYRQQPGQSLTLIATANQGSEATYESGFVIDKFPISRPNLTFSTLTVSNMSPEDSSIYLCSVYLNYGYTFGSGTRLTVV.

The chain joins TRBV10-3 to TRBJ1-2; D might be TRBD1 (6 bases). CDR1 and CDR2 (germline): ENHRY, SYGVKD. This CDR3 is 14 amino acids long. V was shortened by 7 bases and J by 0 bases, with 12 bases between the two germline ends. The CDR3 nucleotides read TGTGCCATCAATAGGGCAGGGGCTAACTATGGCTACACCTTC. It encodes CAINRAGANYGYTF.

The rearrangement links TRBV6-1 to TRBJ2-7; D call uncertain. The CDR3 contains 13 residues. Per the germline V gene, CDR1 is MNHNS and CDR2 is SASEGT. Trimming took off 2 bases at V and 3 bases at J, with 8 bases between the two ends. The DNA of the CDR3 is TGTGCCAGCAGTGAATTTGACGGCTACGAGCAGTACGTC. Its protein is CASSEFDGYEQYV.

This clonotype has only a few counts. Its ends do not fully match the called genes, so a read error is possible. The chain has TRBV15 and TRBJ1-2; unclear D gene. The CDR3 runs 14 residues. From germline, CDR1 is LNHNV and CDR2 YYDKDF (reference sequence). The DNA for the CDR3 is TGTGCCACCAGCGGAGACACTCAAGGCCATGGCTACACCTTC. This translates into CATSGDTQGHGYTF.

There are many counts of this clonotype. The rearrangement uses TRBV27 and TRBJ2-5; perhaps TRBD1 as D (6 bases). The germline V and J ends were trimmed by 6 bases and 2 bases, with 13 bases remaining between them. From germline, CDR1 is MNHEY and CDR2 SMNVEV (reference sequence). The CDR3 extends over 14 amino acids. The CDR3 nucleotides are TGTGCCAGCAGCCTTAACAGGGTACAAGAGACCCAGTACTTC. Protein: CASSLNRVQETQYF.

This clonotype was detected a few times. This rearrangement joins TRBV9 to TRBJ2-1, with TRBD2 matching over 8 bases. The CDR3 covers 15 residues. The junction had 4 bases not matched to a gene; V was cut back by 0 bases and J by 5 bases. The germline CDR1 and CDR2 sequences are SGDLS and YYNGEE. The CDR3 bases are TGTGCCAGCAGCGTAGGAACAGCGGGGGACAATGAGCAGTTCTTC. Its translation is CASSVGTAGDNEQFF.

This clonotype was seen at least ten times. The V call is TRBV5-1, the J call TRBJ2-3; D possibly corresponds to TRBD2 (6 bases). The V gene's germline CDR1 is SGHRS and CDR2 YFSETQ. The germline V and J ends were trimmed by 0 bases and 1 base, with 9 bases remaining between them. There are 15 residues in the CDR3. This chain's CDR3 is CASSLVPGGTDTQYF. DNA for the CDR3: TGCGCCAGCAGCTTGGTTCCGGGGGGCACAGATACGCAGTATTTT.

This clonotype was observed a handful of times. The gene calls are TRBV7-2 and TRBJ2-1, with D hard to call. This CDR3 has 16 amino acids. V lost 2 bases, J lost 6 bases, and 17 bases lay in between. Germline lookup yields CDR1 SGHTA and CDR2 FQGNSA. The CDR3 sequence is CASSLYSGLSINEQFF. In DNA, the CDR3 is TGTGCCAGCAGCTTATACTCCGGCTTGTCGATCAATGAGCAGTTCTTC.

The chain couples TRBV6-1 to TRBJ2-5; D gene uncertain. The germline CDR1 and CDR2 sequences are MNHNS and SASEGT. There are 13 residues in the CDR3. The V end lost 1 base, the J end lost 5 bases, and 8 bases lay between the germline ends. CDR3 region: CASSEGIEETQYF. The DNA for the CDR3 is TGTGCCAGCAGTGAAGGGATCGAGGAGACCCAGTACTTC.

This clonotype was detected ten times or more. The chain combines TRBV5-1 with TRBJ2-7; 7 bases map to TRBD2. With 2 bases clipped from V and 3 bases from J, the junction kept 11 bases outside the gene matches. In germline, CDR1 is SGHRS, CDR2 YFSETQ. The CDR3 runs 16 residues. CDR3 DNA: TGCGCCAGCAGCTTTAGTGGCAGCGGGGATGTCTACGAGCAGTACTTC. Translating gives CASSFSGSGDVYEQYF. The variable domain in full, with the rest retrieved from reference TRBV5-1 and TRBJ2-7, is KAGVTQTPRYLIKTRGQQVTLSCSPISGHRSVSWYQQTPGQGLQFLFEYFSETQRNKGNFPGRFSGRQFSNSRSEMNVSTLELGDSALYLCASSFSGSGDVYEQYFGPGTRLTVT.

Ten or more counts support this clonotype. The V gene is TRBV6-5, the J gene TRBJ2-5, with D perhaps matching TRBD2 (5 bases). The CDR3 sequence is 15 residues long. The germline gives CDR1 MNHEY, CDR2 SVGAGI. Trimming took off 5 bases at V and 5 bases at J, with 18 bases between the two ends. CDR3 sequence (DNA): TGTGCCAGCAGTCCCCGGTTACGCCCGGGGGAGACCCAGTACTTC. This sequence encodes CASSPRLRPGETQYF.

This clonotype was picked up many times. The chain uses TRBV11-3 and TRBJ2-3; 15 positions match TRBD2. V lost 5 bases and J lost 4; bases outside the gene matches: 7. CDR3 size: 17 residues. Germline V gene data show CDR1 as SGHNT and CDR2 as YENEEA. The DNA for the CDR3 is TGTGCCAGCAGCCTCGGGACTAGCGGGGGGCCCGCAGATACGCAGTATTTT. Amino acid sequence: CASSLGTSGGPADTQYF.

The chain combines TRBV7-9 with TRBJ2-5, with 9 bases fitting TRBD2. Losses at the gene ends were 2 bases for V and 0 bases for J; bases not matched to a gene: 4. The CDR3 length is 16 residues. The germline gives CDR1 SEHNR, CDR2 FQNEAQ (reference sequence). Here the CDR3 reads CASSLQRGDNQETQYF. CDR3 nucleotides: TGTGCCAGCAGCTTACAGCGGGGGGACAACCAAGAGACCCAGTACTTC.

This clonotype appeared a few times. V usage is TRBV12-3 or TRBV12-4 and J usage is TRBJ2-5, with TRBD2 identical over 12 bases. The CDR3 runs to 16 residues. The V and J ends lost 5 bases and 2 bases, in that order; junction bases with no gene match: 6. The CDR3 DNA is TGTGCCAGCAGTCTGGCCCTAGCGGGGGGGCAAGAGACCCAGTACTTC. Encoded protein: CASSLALAGGQETQYF.

CDR3 sequence reads: CASSQDLGLAVSYNEQFF. CDR3 nucleotides: TGTGCCAGCAGCCAAGATTTAGGCCTAGCGGTCTCCTACAATGAGCAGTTCTTC. V usage is TRBV14 and J usage is TRBJ2-1; 7 bases line up with TRBD2. The CDR3 loop spans 18 amino acids. With 0 bases clipped from V and 0 bases from J, the junction kept 8 bases outside the gene matches. Germline assignment: CDR1 SGHDN and CDR2 FVKESK. Together with reference TRBV14 and TRBJ2-1, the CDR3 gives the full variable domain: EAGVTQFPSHSVIEKGQTVTLRCDPISGHDNLYWYRRVMGKEIKFLLHFVKESKQDESGMPNNRFLAERTGGTYSTLKVQPAELEDSGVYFCASSQDLGLAVSYNEQFFGPGTRLTVL.

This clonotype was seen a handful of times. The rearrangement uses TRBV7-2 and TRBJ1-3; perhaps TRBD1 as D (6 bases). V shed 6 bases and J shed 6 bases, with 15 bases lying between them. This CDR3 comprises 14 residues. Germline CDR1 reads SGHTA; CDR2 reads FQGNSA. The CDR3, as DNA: TGTGCCAGCAGTCCCCCGGGACACTTAAACACCATATATTTT. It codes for CASSPPGHLNTIYF.

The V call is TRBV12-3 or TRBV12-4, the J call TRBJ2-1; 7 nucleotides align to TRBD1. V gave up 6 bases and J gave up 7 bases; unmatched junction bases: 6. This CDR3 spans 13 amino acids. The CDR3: CASRRGRFNEQFF. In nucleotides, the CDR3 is TGTGCCAGCAGGAGGGGGCGATTTAATGAGCAGTTCTTC.

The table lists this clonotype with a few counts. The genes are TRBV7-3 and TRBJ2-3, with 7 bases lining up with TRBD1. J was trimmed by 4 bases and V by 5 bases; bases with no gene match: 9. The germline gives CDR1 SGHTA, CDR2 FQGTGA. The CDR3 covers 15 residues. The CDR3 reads CASSLRTGDPDTQYF. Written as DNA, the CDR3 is TGTGCCAGCAGCCTAAGAACAGGGGATCCAGATACGCAGTATTTT.

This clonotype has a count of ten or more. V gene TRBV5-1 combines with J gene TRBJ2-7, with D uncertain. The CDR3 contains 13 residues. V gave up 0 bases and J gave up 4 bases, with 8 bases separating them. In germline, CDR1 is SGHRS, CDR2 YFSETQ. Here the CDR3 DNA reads TGCGCCAGCAGCTTGGACTTCGGGTACGAGCAGTACGTC. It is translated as CASSLDFGYEQYV.

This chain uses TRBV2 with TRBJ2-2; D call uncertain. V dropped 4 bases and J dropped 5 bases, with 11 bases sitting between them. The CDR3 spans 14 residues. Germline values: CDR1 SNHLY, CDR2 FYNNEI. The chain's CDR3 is CASSGRVITGELFF. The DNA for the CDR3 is TGTGCCAGCAGTGGAAGGGTCATTACCGGGGAGCTGTTTTTT.

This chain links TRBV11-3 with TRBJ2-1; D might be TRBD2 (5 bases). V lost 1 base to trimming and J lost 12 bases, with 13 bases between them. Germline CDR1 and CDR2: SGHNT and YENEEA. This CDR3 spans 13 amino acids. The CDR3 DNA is TGTGCCAGCAGCTTAGGTTCGATTGGAGGGCAGTTCTTC. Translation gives CASSLGSIGGQFF.

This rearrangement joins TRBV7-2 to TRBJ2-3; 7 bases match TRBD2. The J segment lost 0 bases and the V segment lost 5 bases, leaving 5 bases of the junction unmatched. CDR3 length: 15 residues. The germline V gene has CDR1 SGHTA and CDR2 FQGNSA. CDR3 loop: CASSGRGTSTDTQYF. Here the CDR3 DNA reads TGTGCCAGCAGCGGGCGGGGGACTAGCACAGATACGCAGTATTTT.

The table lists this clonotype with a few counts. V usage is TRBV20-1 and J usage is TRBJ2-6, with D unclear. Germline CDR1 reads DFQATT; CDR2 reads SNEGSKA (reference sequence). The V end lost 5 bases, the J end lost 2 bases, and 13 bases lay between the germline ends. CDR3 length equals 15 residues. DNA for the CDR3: TGCAGTGCTCAGAGGACGAGCGCTGGGGCCAACGTCCTGACTTTC. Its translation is CSAQRTSAGANVLTF.

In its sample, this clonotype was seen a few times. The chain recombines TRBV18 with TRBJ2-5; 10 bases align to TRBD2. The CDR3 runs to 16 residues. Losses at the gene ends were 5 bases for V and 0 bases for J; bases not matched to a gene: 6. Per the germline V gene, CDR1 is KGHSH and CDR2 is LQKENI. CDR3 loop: CASSVTLAGDQETQYF. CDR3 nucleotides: TGTGCCAGCTCAGTCACTCTAGCGGGGGACCAAGAGACCCAGTACTTC.

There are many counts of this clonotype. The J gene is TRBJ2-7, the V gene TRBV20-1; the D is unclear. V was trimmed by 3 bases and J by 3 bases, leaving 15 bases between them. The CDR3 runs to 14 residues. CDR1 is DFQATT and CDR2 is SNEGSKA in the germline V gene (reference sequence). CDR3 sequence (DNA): TGCAGTGCTAGTAGAAAAGGCGGAGACTACGAGCAGTACTTC. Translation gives CSASRKGGDYEQYF.

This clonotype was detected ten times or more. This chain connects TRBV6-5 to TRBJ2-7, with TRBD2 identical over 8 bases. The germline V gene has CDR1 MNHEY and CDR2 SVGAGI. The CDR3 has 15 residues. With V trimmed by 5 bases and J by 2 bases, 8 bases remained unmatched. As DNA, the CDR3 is TGTGCCAGCAGTCTCCGGGGGGGCACCACCTACGAGCAGTACTTC. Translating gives CASSLRGGTTYEQYF.